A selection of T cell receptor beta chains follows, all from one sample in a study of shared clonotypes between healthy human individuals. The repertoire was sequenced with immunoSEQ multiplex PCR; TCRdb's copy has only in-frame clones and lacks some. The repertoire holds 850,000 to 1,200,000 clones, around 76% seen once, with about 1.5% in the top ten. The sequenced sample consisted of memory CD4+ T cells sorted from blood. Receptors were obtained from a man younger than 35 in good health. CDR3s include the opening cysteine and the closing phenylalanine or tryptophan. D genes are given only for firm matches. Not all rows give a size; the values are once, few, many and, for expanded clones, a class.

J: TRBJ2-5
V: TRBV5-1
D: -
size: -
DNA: TGCGCCAGCAGATACCAAGCCGTCCAAGAGACCCAGTACTTC
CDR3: CASRYQAVQETQYF

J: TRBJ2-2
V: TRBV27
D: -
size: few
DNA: TGTGCCAGCAGTTCCTACCCGATAAGCGCGGACGGGGAGCTGTTTTTT
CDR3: CASSSYPISADGELFF

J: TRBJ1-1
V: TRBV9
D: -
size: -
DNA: TGTGCCAGCAGCGGAGGAGGGGCTTGGGGCACTGAAGCTTTCTTT
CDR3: CASSGGGAWGTEAFF

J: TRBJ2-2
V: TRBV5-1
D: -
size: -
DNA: TGCGCCAGCAGCTTGAGAAACGGTAACACCGGGGAGCTGTTTTTT
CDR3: CASSLRNGNTGELFF

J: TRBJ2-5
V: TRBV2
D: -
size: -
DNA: TGTGCCAGCAGTGAAGCGCTCGTTTCCGGGGGACAAGAGACCCAGTACTTC
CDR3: CASSEALVSGGQETQYF

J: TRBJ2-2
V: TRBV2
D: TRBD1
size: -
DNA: TGTGCCAGCAAACAGGGGTATCTATCCGGGGAGCTGTTTTTT
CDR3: CASKQGYLSGELFF

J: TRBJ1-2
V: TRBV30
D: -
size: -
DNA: TGTGCCTCCACCGCTGGGGGGGGTACTGGCTACACCTTC
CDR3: CASTAGGGTGYTF

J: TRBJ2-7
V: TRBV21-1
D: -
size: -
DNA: TGTGCCAGCAGCAACGCCGGGACGGACTCCTACGAGCAGTACTTC
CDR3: CASSNAGTDSYEQYF

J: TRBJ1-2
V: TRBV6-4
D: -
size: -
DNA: TGTGCCAGCAGTGGCACGCCTCGAGCGCCGGTTGACGATGGCTACACCTTC
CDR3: CASSGTPRAPVDDGYTF

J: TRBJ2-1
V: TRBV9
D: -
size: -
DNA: TGTGCCAGCAGCCCCTCGGTCCTACATCGAGAGCAGTTCTTC
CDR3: CASSPSVLHREQFF

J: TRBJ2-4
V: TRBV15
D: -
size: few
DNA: TGTGCCACCAGCAGAGAAGGGGGGAGCAACATTCAGTACTTC
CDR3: CATSREGGSNIQYF